The 9 T cell receptor beta chains reported below all come from one sample, sequenced in a study of cytomegalovirus exposure and HLA in healthy donors. The PCR had 60 Vbeta and 13 Jbeta primers. The table came from immunoSEQ multiplex PCR; TCRdb's copy has only in-frame clones and leaves some out. The sample lists around 150,000 clones; over 60% were seen once. Sequencing was done on a sample of PBMCs. These TCRs come from a man aged 35-49 years in good health and CMV-seronegative.

The gene calls are TRBV10-3 and TRBJ2-3, with 11 bases identical to TRBD2. The junction had 4 bases not matched to a gene; V was cut back by 6 bases and J by 2 bases. The CDR3 is 15 residues long. Germline CDR1 ENHRY, CDR2 SYGVKD. Here the CDR3 DNA reads TGTGCCATCAGCGGGACTAGCGGTAACACAGATACGCAGTATTTT. This translates into CAISGTSGNTDTQYF.

The gene calls are TRBV7-9 and TRBJ2-2, with D unclear. Deletions cut 5 bases from V and 1 base from J, with 11 bases between. The germline gives CDR1 SEHNR, CDR2 FQNEAQ (reference sequence). The CDR3 contains 15 residues. Here the CDR3 reads CASSLDRRNTGELFF. The CDR3 DNA sequence: TGTGCCAGCAGCCTCGATAGAAGGAACACCGGGGAGCTGTTTTTT.

This clone occurred a few times. The genes are TRBV6-5 and TRBJ1-1; D uncertain. The germline V and J ends were trimmed by 0 bases and 4 bases, with 12 bases remaining between them. Per the germline V gene, CDR1 is MNHEY and CDR2 is SVGAGI. The CDR3 has 15 residues. DNA for the CDR3: TGTGCCAGCAGTTACTCGTCAGGCCTTGGCACTGAAGCTTTCTTT. Encoded protein: CASSYSSGLGTEAFF.

The rearrangement joins TRBV11-2 to TRBJ2-7; TRBD2 matches at 7 bases. This CDR3 is 14 amino acids long. Germline-derived CDR1 and CDR2 are SGHAT and FQNNGV. The J segment lost 4 bases and the V segment lost 5 bases, leaving 8 bases of the junction unmatched. DNA for the CDR3: TGTGCCAGCAGCCATGGGACTACGTTGTACGAGCAGTACTTC. This gives the protein CASSHGTTLYEQYF.

The chain recombines TRBV7-2 with TRBJ1-4; perhaps TRBD1 as D (5 bases). Germline V gene lookup returns CDR1 SGHTA and CDR2 FQGNSA. V lost 5 bases and J lost 8, with 15 bases in between. The CDR3 is made up of 14 amino acids. The CDR3 protein is CASSATGVREKLFF. As DNA, the CDR3 is TGTGCCAGCAGCGCAACGGGGGTTAGGGAAAAACTGTTTTTT.

There are a few counts of this clone. The rearrangement joins TRBV5-1 to TRBJ2-5; weak D call: TRBD1 (6 bases). The CDR3 totals 16 residues. V dropped 0 bases and J dropped 1 base, with 13 bases sitting between them. Per germline, CDR1 SGHRS and CDR2 YFSETQ. CDR3 coding DNA: TGCGCCAGCAGCTTGGCCTTCCTAGGGGGCCAAGAGACCCAGTACTTC. Protein product: CASSLAFLGGQETQYF.

The genes are TRBV2 and TRBJ1-1; D not resolved. Germline CDR1 SNHLY, CDR2 FYNNEI. CDR3 size: 13 residues. Trimming took off 10 bases at V and 2 bases at J, with 14 bases between the two ends. CDR3 loop: CATISGPNTEAFF. The CDR3 nucleotides are TGTGCCACCATCAGCGGACCCAACACTGAAGCTTTCTTT.

The J gene is TRBJ2-3, the V gene TRBV2; TRBD1 aligns across 8 bases. V was clipped by 6 bases and J by 4 bases; unmatched bases: 9. Germline V gives CDR1 SNHLY, CDR2 FYNNEI. The CDR3 covers 15 residues. In DNA form, the CDR3 reads TGTGCCAGCAGCGGCGGGACAGGACACGCAGATACGCAGTATTTT. Its translation: CASSGGTGHADTQYF.

The chain couples TRBV7-9 to TRBJ1-1; 10 nucleotides match TRBD1. V was clipped by 1 base and J by 1 base; unmatched bases: 6. From germline, CDR1 is SEHNR and CDR2 FQNEAQ (reference sequence). This CDR3 comprises 17 residues. The CDR3 nucleotides are TGTGCCAGCAGCTTAGTGGGGGACAGGGGAGAGAACACTGAAGCTTTCTTT. Its protein product is CASSLVGDRGENTEAFF.